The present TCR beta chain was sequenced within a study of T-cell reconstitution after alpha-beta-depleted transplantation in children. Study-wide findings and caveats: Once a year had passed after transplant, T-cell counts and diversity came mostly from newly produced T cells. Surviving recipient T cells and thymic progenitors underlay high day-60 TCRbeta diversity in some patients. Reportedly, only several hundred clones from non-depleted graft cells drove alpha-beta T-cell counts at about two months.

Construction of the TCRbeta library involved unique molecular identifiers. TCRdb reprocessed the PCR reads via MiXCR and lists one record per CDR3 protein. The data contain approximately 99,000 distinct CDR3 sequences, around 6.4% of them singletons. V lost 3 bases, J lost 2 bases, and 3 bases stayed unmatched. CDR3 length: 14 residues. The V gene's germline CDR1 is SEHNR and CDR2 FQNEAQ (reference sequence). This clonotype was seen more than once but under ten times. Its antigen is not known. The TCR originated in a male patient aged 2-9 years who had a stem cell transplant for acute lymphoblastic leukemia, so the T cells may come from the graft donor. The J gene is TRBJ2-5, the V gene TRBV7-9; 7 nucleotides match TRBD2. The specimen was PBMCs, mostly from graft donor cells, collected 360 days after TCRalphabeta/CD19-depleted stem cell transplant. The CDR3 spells CASSFSGGQETQYF. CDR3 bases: TGTGCCAGCAGCTTCTCGGGGGGACAAGAGACCCAGTACTTC.